The 12 T cell receptor beta chains presented below share a single source sample, sequenced in a study of CD4+ T cells in melanoma. Clones were sequenced by immunoSEQ multiplex PCR, and TCRdb holds only the in-frame ones, with some missing. The sample yields 10,000 to 13,000 clones, 66% seen once. Input material: cells from a culture (not recorded whether cultured in vitro). Receptors were obtained from a human donor with melanoma.

The rearrangement joins TRBV25-1 to TRBJ2-1, with 7 bases lining up with TRBD1. Germline V CDR1 and CDR2: MGHDK, SYGVNS. CDR3 length: 13 amino acids. With 7 bases clipped from V and 9 bases from J, the junction kept 9 bases outside the gene matches. The CDR3 coding sequence is TGTGCCAGCACCACAGGGGTTTTAGGTGAGCAGTTCTTC. Translation: CASTTGVLGEQFF.

The V gene is TRBV6-6, the J gene TRBJ2-7, with D perhaps TRBD1 or TRBD2 (6 bases each). V was trimmed by 0 bases and J by 2 bases, leaving 8 bases between them. Germline-derived CDR1 and CDR2 are MNHNY and SVGAGI (reference sequence). The CDR3 runs to 14 residues. CDR3 DNA sequence: TGTGCCAGCAGTTACTCCGGGGGCCCCTACGAGCAGTACTTC. Translation gives CASSYSGGPYEQYF.

A remark on this clone: An end of the junction does not agree with germline; a read error may underlie this. The V gene is TRBV5-1, the J gene TRBJ1-1; D gene ambiguous. The CDR3 totals 13 residues. The V gene's germline CDR1 is SGHRS and CDR2 YFSETQ. The DNA of the CDR3 is TGTGCCAGCAGCTCGGACGATTACACTGAAGCTTTCTTT. This sequence encodes CASSSDDYTEAFF. The whole variable domain, filled in from reference TRBV5-1 and TRBJ1-1, reads KAGVTQTPRYLIKTRGQQVTLSCSPISGHRSVSWYQQTPGQGLQFLFEYFSETQRNKGNFPGRFSGRQFSNSRSEMNVSTLELGDSALYLCASSSDDYTEAFFGQGTRLTVV.

V is TRBV10-3 and J is TRBJ2-1; 8 bases are shared with TRBD2. Germline lookup yields CDR1 ENHRY and CDR2 SYGVKD. Trimming cost V 0 bases and J 7 bases; bases outside gene matches: 5. The CDR3 runs to 15 residues. The CDR3 nucleotides are TGTGCCATCAGTGAGTCTTGGACTAGCTCAAATGAGCAGTTCTTC. It codes for CAISESWTSSNEQFF.

J is TRBJ2-3 and V is TRBV5-1; 8 bases line up with TRBD1. V shed 7 bases and J 0 bases; nucleotides not matched to a gene: 4. This CDR3 comprises 14 residues. Per germline, CDR1 SGHRS and CDR2 YFSETQ. In DNA form, the CDR3 reads TGCGCCAGCGGCCGACAGGGGAGCACAGATACGCAGTATTTT. Translating gives CASGRQGSTDTQYF.

This clone was seen more than once but under ten times. J is TRBJ2-2 and V is TRBV29-1; D gene uncertain. In germline, CDR1 is SQVTM, CDR2 ANQGSEA. V lost 7 bases and J 3 bases, leaving 15 bases between the germline ends. The CDR3 consists of 14 residues. This CDR3 reads CSARPSADTGELFF. Here the CDR3 DNA reads TGCAGCGCCCGACCAAGCGCCGACACCGGGGAGCTGTTTTTT.

The genes are TRBV19 and TRBJ1-5, with a tentative D call TRBD1 (6 bases). The CDR3 has 15 residues. The germline V and J ends were trimmed by 5 bases and 1 base, with 12 bases remaining between them. Germline CDR1 LNHDA, CDR2 SQIVND (reference sequence). The CDR3 protein is CASSFTGLSNQPQHF. DNA of the CDR3: TGTGCCAGTAGTTTCACAGGGTTGAGCAATCAGCCCCAGCATTTT.

This clone was detected a few times. The chain employs TRBV7-9 and TRBJ2-5; D is unclear. The CDR3 spans 12 residues. Germline V gives CDR1 SEHNR, CDR2 FQNEAQ (reference sequence). The V end lost 1 base, the J end lost 6 bases, and 6 bases lay between the germline ends. The CDR3 nucleotides are TGTGCCAGCAGCTTAGATTTTCAGACCCAGTACTTC. Protein: CASSLDFQTQYF.

The chain is built from TRBV4-2 and TRBJ2-3; D is unclear. V was cut by 6 bases and J by 0 bases, with 7 bases left in between. The CDR3 loop spans 13 amino acids. Looked up from germline, CDR1 is LGHNA and CDR2 is YNFKEQ. The CDR3, as DNA: TGTGCCAGCAGGTTAGGCAGCACAGATACGCAGTATTTT. This translates into CASRLGSTDTQYF.

The chain is built from TRBV5-4 and TRBJ1-4; D gene unclear. CDR1 and CDR2 (germline): SGHNT, YYREEE (reference sequence). V was pared by 4 bases and J by 10 bases, with 11 bases between. This CDR3 has 12 amino acids. The CDR3 DNA sequence: TGTGCCAGCAGCCCGGATTCTGGAAAACTGTTTTTT. It yields the protein CASSPDSGKLFF.

CDR3 amino acids: CASSQVLSGSYGYTF. The CDR3, as DNA: TGCGCCAGCAGCCAAGTTTTATCAGGGAGCTATGGCTACACCTTC. The V and J genes are TRBV4-1 and TRBJ1-2; D possibly corresponds to TRBD1 (5 bases). V gave up 1 base and J gave up 4 bases, with 13 bases separating them. This CDR3 has 15 residues. Germline loops: CDR1 MGHRA, CDR2 YSYEKL.

This chain joins TRBV27 and TRBJ1-5; weak D call: TRBD1 (5 bases). V was clipped by 7 bases and J by 5 bases, with 21 bases between them. The CDR3 consists of 16 residues. CDR1 MNHEY and CDR2 SMNVEV come from the germline V gene (reference sequence). The CDR3 spells CASKFRAAGGYQPQHF. CDR3 coding DNA: TGTGCCAGCAAGTTTAGAGCCGCCGGGGGATATCAGCCCCAGCATTTT.